These 12 T cell receptor beta chains were all obtained from the same sample, sequenced in a study of cytomegalovirus exposure and HLA in healthy donors. The PCR made use of 60 Vbeta and 13 Jbeta primers. Sequencing used immunoSEQ multiplex PCR; TCRdb keeps in-frame clones, though not all of them. There are about 190,000 clones in the sample; over 60% occur only once, and 4% to 5% lies in the top ten. Material for sequencing was PBMCs. These receptors were collected from a man younger than 45 in good health and CMV-seropositive.

This rearrangement joins TRBV30 to TRBJ1-5; D call uncertain. The CDR3 has 17 residues. From germline, CDR1 is GTSNPN and CDR2 SVGIG (reference sequence). Trimming removed 6 bases at V and 5 bases at J, with 26 bases between. The CDR3 loop is CACSPAGATSLHQPQHF. In DNA form, the CDR3 reads TGTGCCTGTTCCCCCGCGGGAGCGACCTCTCTTCATCAGCCCCAGCATTTT.

The chain recombines TRBV9 with TRBJ2-2, with 7 bases that match TRBD2. V was pared by 0 bases and J by 1 base, with 3 bases of the junction left unmatched. This CDR3 region has 16 residues. Germline assignment: CDR1 SGDLS and CDR2 YYNGEE. The CDR3 sequence is CASSVGSSGNTGELFF. The CDR3 coding sequence is TGTGCCAGCAGCGTAGGGTCTAGCGGGAACACCGGGGAGCTGTTTTTT.

This chain links TRBV29-1 with TRBJ2-1; 8 bases fit TRBD2. This CDR3 comprises 12 residues. The V and J ends lost 4 bases and 10 bases, in that order; junction bases with no gene match: 6. The V gene's germline CDR1 is SQVTM and CDR2 ANQGSEA. CDR3 region: CSVVPGGREQFF. Here the CDR3 DNA reads TGCAGCGTTGTTCCGGGGGGGCGCGAGCAGTTCTTC.

The chain combines TRBV13 with TRBJ1-1; the D is unclear. The CDR3 spans 12 residues. V was pared by 5 bases and J by 11 bases, with 15 bases between. The germline CDR1 and CDR2 sequences are PRHDT and FYEKMQ (reference sequence). The CDR3 is CASSLAGSGAFF. CDR3 sequence (DNA): TGTGCCAGCAGCCTCGCGGGGTCGGGGGCTTTCTTT.

The DNA for the CDR3 is TGTGCCAGCAGGGCGGGAGTCAATGAGCAGTTCTTC. It translates to CASRAGVNEQFF. This chain joins TRBV6-7 and TRBJ2-1; TRBD2 matches at 7 bases. TRBV6-7 is known as an ORF, though its function is uncertain. CDR3 length equals 12 residues. V was clipped by 6 bases and J by 6 bases; unmatched bases: 2.

This clone occurred once. V and J are TRBV7-9 and TRBJ1-1; 7 bases fit TRBD1. Per the germline V gene, CDR1 is SEHNR and CDR2 is FQNEAQ (reference sequence). The CDR3 loop spans 14 amino acids. The trim removed 4 bases at V and 1 base at J, leaving 3 bases unmatched. The CDR3 region has the DNA TGTGCCAGCAGCTCCGGACAGGCGAACACTGAAGCTTTCTTT. Residues: CASSSGQANTEAFF.

The chain carries TRBV25-1 and TRBJ2-3, with TRBD1 matching 7 bases. Losses at the gene ends were 8 bases for V and 4 bases for J; bases not matched to a gene: 9. The germline CDR1 and CDR2 sequences are MGHDK and SYGVNS. The CDR3 spans 14 residues. The CDR3 DNA sequence: TGTGCCAGCTGGGACAGCTTGAACGCAGATACGCAGTATTTT. Translated: CASWDSLNADTQYF.

Details on this clone: Distinct nucleotide sequences in the sample also encode this CDR3. V usage is TRBV6-4 and J usage is TRBJ1-2; D gene unclear. The CDR3 loop spans 12 amino acids. The V gene lost 0 bases and the J gene lost 8 bases, with 7 bases spanning the gap. Germline assignment: CDR1 MRHNA and CDR2 SNTAGT. CDR3 amino acids: CASSDSVGGYTF. In DNA form, the CDR3 reads TGTGCCAGCAGTGACTCGGTGGGCGGCTACACCTTC.

The chain has TRBV30 and TRBJ1-1; D might be TRBD1 (6 bases). Trimming removed 0 bases from V and 8 bases from J, with 13 bases in between. The V gene's germline CDR1 is GTSNPN and CDR2 SVGIG (reference sequence). This CDR3 contains 13 residues. The CDR3 here is CAWSVRTAKEAFF. The CDR3 nucleotides are TGTGCCTGGAGTGTCCGGACAGCCAAAGAAGCTTTCTTT.

This chain uses TRBV28 with TRBJ2-1; 12 bases line up with TRBD2. This CDR3 is built from 19 residues. The junction had 11 bases not matched to a gene; V was cut back by 4 bases and J by 1 base. The germline V gene has CDR1 MDHEN and CDR2 SYDVKM. CDR3 coding DNA: TGTGCCAGCAGTTCCTCAGGGATGGGACTAGCGGGTTCCTACAATGAGCAGTTCTTC. This sequence encodes CASSSSGMGLAGSYNEQFF.

A single count supports this clone. V usage is TRBV29-1 and J usage is TRBJ2-7; TRBD1 is a possible D gene (5 bases). The germline V gene has CDR1 SQVTM and CDR2 ANQGSEA. The CDR3 is made up of 12 amino acids. V dropped 4 bases and J dropped 2 bases, with 9 bases sitting between them. For the CDR3, the DNA is TGCAGCGTTGGGAAGGGGACCTACGAGCAGTACTTC. This encodes CSVGKGTYEQYF.

This clone was seen a few times. This chain joins TRBV5-1 and TRBJ1-1, with TRBD1 matching 7 bases. J was trimmed by 10 bases and V by 3 bases; bases with no gene match: 9. CDR1 is SGHRS, CDR2 YFSETQ, per germline. This CDR3 has 13 residues. CDR3 sequence: CASSSTGVGGAFF. For the CDR3, the DNA is TGCGCCAGCAGCTCTACAGGGGTGGGGGGAGCTTTCTTT.